This T cell receptor (beta chain) was obtained from a study of identifying expanded T cells in peripheral blood (dated by TCRdb to about 2019). Context from the whole study: Technical replicates were generated by sequencing separate aliquots of the same genomic DNA pool, and four replicates were compared pairwise. Overall results and qualifications from the work: The authors expected that biological variance in healthy repertoires might rise further over much longer intervals, such as months to years. The binomial model flagged around 1.2 differentially abundant clones between technical replicates, compared with around 15 over about two weeks and 19 to 20 over around 4 weeks. Across all healthy-donor time intervals, the beta-binomial model significantly cut both the number of clones called differentially abundant and the false-positive rate. For all healthy donors, the variance in clone template counts between roughly two-week samples rose significantly as total template count increased.

The V end loses 1 base and the J end loses 0 bases, and a stretch of 10 bases separates them. The germline V gene provides CDR1 KGHSH and CDR2 LQKENI. The CDR3 runs 16 residues from the cysteine to the phenylalanine. Of all the DNA, just the CDR3 is kept, 48 bases in frame from base 1. The immunoSEQ Assay, which uses bias-controlled multiplex PCR amplification of genomic DNA, was used to profile TCRbeta CDR3 regions. On the study's bioinformatics: The absolute abundance of each unique TCRbeta CDR3 region was quantified after sequences were collapsed and filtered. Two models were used to test differential abundance: a binomial model (Fisher-equivalent) and a beta-binomial model that adds time-dependent variance fitted from healthy donors. Clones with fewer than 5 combined templates were removed, and a clone was called differentially abundant if the clone's Benjamini-Hochberg FDR was below 0.01. In the beta-binomial model, variance was expressed as a function of the total template count across the two samples, in the form v = (b*log(k)+a)^2. TCRdb obtained this table from immuneACCESS and retained in-frame rearrangements with V and J assigned. These tables miss some clones; where compared with another copy, unresolved V genes account for less than half of the shortfall, and the remainder is unexplained. V and J calls and clone size come straight from that table; D and trimming were deduced from the DNA. The sample profile shows some 97,000 clones; over 75% of them were found once. About 5.5% of the sample is held by the ten biggest clonotypes.

With respect to this clone: It lacks a known antigen. No base quality information exists; no much larger clone differs at one position.

During the collection period, no immune events, such as infections, were documented for the healthy donors. Blood repertoires from healthy donors were used as a training cohort for calibrating time-dependent variance in a beta-binomial model of differential abundance of T-cell clones. There were roughly 10 healthy donors in the training cohort, of whom 3 were female and 7 were male. Donor ages ranged from 29 to 64 years, with an average of roughly 47 years. Whole blood from each healthy donor was obtained from a commercial supplier and was collected at three time points around 13 days apart. Genomic DNA was extracted from unsorted whole blood for immunosequencing.

The rearrangement combines TRBV18 with TRBJ2-1; no D gene is confidently identified. This TCR came from a person aged 18 to 69 in good health. The specimen sequenced was blood. The bases read TGTGCCAGCTCACCACTGAGAGGTAGCTCCTACAATGAGCAGTTCTTC. This translates into CASSPLRGSSYNEQFF.